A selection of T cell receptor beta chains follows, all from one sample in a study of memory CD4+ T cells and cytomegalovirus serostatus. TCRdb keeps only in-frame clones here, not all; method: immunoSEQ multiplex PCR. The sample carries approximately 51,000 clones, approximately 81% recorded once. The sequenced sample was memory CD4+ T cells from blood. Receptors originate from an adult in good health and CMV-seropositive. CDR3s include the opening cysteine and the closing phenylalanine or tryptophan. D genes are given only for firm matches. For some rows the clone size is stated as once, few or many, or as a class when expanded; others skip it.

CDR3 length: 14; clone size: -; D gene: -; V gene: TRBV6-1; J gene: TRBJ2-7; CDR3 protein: CASSGYSGADEQYF; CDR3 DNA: TGTGCCAGCAGTGGCTACTCAGGGGCAGACGAGCAGTACTTC
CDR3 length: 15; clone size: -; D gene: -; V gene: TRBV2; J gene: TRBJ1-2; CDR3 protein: CASSADRFHNYGYTF; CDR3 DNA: TGTGCCAGCAGTGCAGACAGATTCCATAACTATGGCTACACCTTC
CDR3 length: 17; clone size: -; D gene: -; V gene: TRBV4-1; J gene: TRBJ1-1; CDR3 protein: CASRPARWVVRNTEAFF; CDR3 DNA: TGCGCCAGCAGACCCGCTCGGTGGGTGGTGAGGAACACTGAAGCTTTCTTT
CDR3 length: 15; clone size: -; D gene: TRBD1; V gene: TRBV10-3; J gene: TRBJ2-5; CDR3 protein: CAISEGDSKQETQYF; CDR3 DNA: TGTGCCATCAGTGAGGGGGACAGCAAGCAAGAGACCCAGTACTTC
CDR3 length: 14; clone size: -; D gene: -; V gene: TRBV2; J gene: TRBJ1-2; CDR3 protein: CASSDNPGDYGYTF; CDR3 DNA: TGTGCCAGCAGTGATAACCCGGGGGACTATGGCTACACCTTC
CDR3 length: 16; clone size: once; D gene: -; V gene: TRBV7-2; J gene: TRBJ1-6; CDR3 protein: CASSPGTGSMGSPLHF; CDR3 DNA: TGTGCCAGCAGCCCGGGGACCGGTTCTATGGGTTCACCCCTCCACTTT
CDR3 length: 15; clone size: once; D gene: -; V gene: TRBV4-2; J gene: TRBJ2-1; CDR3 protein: CASSQVLTESNEQFF; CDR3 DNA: TGTGCCAGCAGCCAAGTGTTGACTGAGTCCAATGAGCAGTTCTTC
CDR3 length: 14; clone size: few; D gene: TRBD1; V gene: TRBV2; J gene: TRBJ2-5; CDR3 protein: CASTTNRGRETQYF; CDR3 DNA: TGTGCCAGCACCACAAACAGGGGGAGGGAGACCCAGTACTTC
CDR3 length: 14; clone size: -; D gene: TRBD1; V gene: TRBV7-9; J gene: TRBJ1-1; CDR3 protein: CASSYRGGETEAFF; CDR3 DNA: TGTGCCAGCAGTTACAGGGGCGGCGAAACTGAAGCTTTCTTT
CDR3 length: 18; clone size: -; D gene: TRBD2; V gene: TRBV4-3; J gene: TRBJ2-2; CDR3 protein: CASSQDLGPSGGPGELFF; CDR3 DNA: TGCGCCAGCAGCCAAGATTTAGGGCCTAGCGGGGGGCCCGGGGAGCTGTTTTTT
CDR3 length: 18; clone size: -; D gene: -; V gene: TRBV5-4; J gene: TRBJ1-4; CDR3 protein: CASSLAGQGLPGKEKLFF; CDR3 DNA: TGTGCCAGCAGCTTGGCCGGGCAGGGTCTCCCGGGGAAGGAAAAACTGTTTTTT
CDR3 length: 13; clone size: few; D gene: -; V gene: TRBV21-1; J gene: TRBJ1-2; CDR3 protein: CASSAQLDYGYTF; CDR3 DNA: TGTGCCAGCAGCGCACAGCTCGACTATGGCTACACCTTC
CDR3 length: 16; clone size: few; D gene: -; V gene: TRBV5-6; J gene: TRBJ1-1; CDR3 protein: CASSPAWVGVNTEAFF; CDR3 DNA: TGTGCCAGCAGCCCTGCCTGGGTGGGGGTGAACACTGAAGCTTTCTTT
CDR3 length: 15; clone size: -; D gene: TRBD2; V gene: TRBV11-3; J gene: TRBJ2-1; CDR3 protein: CASSPRLAGGHEQFF; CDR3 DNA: TGTGCCAGCAGCCCGCGACTAGCGGGGGGCCATGAGCAGTTCTTC
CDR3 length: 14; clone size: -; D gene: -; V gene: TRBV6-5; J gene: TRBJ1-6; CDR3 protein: CASSPRVIHSPLHF; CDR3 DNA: TGTGCCAGCAGCCCCAGGGTAATCCATTCACCCCTCCACTTT
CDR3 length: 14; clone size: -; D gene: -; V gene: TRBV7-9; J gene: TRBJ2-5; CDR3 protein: CASSPGGLQETQYF; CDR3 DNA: TGTGCCAGCAGCCCCGGAGGACTCCAAGAGACCCAGTACTTC
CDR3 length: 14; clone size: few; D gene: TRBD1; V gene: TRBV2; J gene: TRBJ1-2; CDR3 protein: CASSDRTGDYGYTF; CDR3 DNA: TGTGCCAGCAGTGATAGGACAGGGGACTATGGCTACACCTTC
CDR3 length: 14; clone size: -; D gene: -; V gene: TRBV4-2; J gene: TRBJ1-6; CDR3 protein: CASSQGTRNSPLHF; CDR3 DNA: TGTGCCAGCAGCCAAGGGACAAGAAATTCACCCCTCCACTTT
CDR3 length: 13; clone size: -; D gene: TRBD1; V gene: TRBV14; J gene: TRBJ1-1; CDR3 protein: CASSQVDRGQAFF; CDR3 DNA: TGTGCCAGCAGCCAGGTGGACAGGGGGCAAGCTTTCTTT
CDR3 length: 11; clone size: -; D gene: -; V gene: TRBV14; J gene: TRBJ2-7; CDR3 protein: CASNRNGEQYF; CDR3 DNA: TGTGCCAGCAACAGAAATGGGGAGCAGTACTTC
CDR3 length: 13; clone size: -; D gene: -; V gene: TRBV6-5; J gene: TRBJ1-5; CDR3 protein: CASRRRAGQPQHF; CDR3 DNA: TGTGCCAGCAGACGACGGGCCGGGCAGCCCCAGCATTTT
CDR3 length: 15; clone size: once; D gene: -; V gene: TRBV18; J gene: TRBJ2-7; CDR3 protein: CASSPFQGSSYEQYF; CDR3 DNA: TGTGCCAGCTCACCATTTCAGGGGAGCTCCTACGAGCAGTACTTC
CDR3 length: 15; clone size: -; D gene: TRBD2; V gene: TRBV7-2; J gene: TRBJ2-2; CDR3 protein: CASSPLGGDTGELFF; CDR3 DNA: TGTGCCAGCAGCCCCCTGGGGGGGGACACCGGGGAGCTGTTTTTT
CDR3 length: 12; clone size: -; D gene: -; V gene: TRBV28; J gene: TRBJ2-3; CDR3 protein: CASSLVGQTQYF; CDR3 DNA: TGTGCCAGCAGTTTAGTGGGCCAAACGCAGTATTTT
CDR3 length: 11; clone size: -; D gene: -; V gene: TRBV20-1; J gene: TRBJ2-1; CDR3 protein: CRTTAYNEQFF; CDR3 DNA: TGCAGAACGACAGCGTACAATGAGCAGTTCTTC
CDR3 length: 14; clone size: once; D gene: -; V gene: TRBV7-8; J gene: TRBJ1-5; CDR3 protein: CASSRIGLNQPQHF; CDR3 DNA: TGTGCCAGCAGCAGGATAGGACTAAATCAGCCCCAGCATTTT
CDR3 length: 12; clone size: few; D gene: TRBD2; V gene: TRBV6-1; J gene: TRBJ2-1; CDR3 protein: CASSEATGGQFF; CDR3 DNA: TGTGCCAGCAGTGAAGCAACGGGAGGGCAGTTCTTC
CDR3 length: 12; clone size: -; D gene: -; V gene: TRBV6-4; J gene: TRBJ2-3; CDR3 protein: CATSPRGDTQYF; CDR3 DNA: TGTGCCACCTCGCCCAGGGGAGATACGCAGTATTTT
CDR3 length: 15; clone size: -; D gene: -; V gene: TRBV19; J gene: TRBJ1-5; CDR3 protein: CASSINSLSNQPQHF; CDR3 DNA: TGTGCCAGTAGTATTAATAGTCTTAGCAATCAGCCCCAGCATTTT
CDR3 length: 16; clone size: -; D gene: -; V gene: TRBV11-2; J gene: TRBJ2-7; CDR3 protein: CASSPLGRAGDYEQYF; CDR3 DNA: TGTGCCAGCAGCCCCCTCGGGCGGGCAGGGGACTACGAGCAGTACTTC
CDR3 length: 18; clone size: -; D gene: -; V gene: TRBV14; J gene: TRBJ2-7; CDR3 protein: CASSQRSPRASIRYEQYF; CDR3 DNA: TGTGCCAGCAGCCAACGAAGCCCCCGGGCCTCAATACGATACGAGCAGTACTTC
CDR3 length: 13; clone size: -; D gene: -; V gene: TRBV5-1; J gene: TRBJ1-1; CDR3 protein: CASSPLWGTEAFF; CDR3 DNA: TGCGCCAGCAGCCCGCTCTGGGGCACTGAAGCTTTCTTT
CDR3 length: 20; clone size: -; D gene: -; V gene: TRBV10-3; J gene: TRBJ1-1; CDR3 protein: CAISESEGSLGNSLNTEAFF; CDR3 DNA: TGTGCCATCAGTGAGTCGGAAGGGTCCCTGGGTAACAGTTTAAACACTGAAGCTTTCTTT
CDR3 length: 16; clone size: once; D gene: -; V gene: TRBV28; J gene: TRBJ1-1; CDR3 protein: CASSARQVRKNTEAFF; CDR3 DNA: TGTGCCAGCAGTGCAAGACAGGTAAGGAAGAACACTGAAGCTTTCTTT
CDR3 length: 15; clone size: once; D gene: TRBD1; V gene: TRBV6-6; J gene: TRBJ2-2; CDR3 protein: CASSYPTGATGELFF; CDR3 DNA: TGTGCCAGCAGTTACCCGACAGGGGCCACCGGGGAGCTGTTTTTT
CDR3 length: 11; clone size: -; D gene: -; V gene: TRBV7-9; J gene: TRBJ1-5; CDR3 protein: CASSLEGPQHF; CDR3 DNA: TGTGCCAGCAGCTTAGAGGGGCCCCAGCATTTT
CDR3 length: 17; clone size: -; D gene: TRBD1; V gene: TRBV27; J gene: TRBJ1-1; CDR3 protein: CASSLMIGQGGNTEAFF; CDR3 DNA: TGTGCCAGCAGTTTAATGATCGGACAGGGGGGGAACACTGAAGCTTTCTTT
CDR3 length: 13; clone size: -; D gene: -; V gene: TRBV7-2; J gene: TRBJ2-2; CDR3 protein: CASSLNRAGELFF; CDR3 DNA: TGTGCCAGCAGCTTGAACAGGGCCGGGGAGCTGTTTTTT
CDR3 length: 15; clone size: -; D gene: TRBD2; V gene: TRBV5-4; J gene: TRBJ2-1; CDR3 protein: CASSLAEGGLNEQFF; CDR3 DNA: TGTGCCAGCAGCTTGGCGGAGGGAGGGCTCAATGAGCAGTTCTTC
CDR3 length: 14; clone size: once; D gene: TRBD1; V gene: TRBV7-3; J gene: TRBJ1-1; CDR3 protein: CASSATGMETEAFF; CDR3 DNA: TGTGCCAGCAGCGCGACAGGGATGGAAACTGAAGCTTTCTTT
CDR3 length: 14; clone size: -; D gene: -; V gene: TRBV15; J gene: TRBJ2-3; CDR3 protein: CATSRGESTDTQYF; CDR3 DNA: TGTGCCACCAGCAGAGGGGAGTCCACAGATACGCAGTATTTT
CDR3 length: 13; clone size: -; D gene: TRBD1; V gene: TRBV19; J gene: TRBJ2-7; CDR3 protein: CASRDRVGYEQYF; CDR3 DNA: TGTGCCAGTAGGGACAGGGTTGGCTACGAGCAGTACTTC
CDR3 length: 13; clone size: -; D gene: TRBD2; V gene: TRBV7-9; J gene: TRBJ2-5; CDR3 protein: CASSLAGGETQYF; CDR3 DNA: TGTGCCAGCAGCTTAGCGGGAGGGGAGACCCAGTACTTC
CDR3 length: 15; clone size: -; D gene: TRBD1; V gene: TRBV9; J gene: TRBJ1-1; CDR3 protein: CASSGDPRGLTEAFF; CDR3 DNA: TGTGCCAGCAGCGGCGACCCCAGGGGGTTAACTGAAGCTTTCTTT
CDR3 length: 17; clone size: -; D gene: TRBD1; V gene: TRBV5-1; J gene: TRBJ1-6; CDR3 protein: CASSSAGDRGSNSPLHF; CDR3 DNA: TGCGCCAGCAGCTCCGCAGGGGACAGGGGGTCCAATTCACCCCTCCACTTT
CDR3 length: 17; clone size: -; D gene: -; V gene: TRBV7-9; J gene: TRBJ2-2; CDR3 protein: CASSLAGDKRTPGELFF; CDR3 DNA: TGTGCCAGCAGCTTAGCGGGGGACAAAAGGACCCCCGGGGAGCTGTTTTTT
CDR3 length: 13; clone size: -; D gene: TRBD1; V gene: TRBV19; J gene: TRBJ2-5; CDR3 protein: CASAGQGGETQYF; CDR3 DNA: TGTGCCAGTGCGGGACAGGGAGGAGAGACCCAGTACTTC
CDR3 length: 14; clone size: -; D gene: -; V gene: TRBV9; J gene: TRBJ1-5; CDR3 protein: CASSVGNSNQPQHF; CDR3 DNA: TGTGCCAGCAGCGTAGGCAACAGCAATCAGCCCCAGCATTTT
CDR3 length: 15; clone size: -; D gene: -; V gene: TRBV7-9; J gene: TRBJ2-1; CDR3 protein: CASSAARVALNEQFF; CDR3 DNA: TGTGCCAGCAGCGCCGCCAGGGTGGCCCTCAATGAGCAGTTCTTC